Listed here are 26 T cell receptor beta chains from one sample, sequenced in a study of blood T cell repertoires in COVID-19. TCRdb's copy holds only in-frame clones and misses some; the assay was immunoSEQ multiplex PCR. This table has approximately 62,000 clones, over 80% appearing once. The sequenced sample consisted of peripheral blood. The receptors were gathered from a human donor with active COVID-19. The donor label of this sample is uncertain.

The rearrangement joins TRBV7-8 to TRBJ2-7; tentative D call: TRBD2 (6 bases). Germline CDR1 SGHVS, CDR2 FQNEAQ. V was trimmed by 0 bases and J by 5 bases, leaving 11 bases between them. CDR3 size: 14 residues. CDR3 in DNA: TGTGCCAGCAGCTTAGCGGGCTGGGGGGACGAGCAGTACTTC. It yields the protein CASSLAGWGDEQYF.

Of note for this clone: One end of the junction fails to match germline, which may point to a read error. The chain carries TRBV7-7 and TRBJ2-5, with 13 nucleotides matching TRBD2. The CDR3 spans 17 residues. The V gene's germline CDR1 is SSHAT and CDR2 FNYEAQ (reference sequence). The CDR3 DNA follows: TGTGCTAGCAGCCCAGGGACTAGCGGGGCTTTGAGGGAGACCCAGTACTTC. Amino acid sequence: CASSPGTSGALRETQYF. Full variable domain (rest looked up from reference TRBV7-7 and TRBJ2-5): GAGVSQSPRYKVTKRGQDVTLRCDPISSHATLYWYQQALGQGPEFLTYFNYEAQPDKSGLPSDRFSAERPEGSISTLTIQRTEQRDSAMYRCASSPGTSGALRETQYFGPGTRLLVL.

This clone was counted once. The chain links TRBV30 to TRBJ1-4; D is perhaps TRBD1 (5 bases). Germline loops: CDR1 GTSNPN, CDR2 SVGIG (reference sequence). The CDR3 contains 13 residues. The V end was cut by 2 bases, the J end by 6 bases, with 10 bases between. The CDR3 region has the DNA TGTGCCTGGAGTCCAGGGTTTGATGAAAAACTGTTTTTT. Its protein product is CAWSPGFDEKLFF.

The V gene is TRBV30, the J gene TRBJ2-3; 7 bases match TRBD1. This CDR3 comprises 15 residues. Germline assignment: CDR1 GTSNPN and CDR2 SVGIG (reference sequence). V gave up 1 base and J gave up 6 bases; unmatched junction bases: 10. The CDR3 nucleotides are TGTGCCTGGAGTGGGCACAGGGGAAAGTCGGATACGCAGTATTTT. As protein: CAWSGHRGKSDTQYF.

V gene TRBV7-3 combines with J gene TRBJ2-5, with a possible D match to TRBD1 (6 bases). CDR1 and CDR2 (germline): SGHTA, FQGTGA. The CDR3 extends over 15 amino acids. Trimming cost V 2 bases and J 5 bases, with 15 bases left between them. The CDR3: CASSLETGRVETQYF. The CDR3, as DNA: TGTGCCAGCAGCTTAGAGACAGGAAGGGTTGAGACCCAGTACTTC. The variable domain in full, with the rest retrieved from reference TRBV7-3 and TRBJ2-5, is GAGVSQTPSNKVTEKGKYVELRCDPISGHTALYWYRQSLGQGPEFLIYFQGTGAADDSGLPNDRFFAVRPEGSVSTLKIQRTERGDSAVYLCASSLETGRVETQYFGPGTRLLVL.

CDR3 nucleotide sequence: TGTGCCAGCTGTAAGGGGCGTGGGGGCTACACCTTC. Its protein is CASCKGRGGYTF. The chain has TRBV6-5 and TRBJ1-2; D possibly corresponds to TRBD1 (5 bases). The CDR3 loop spans 12 amino acids. V was clipped by 8 bases and J by 8 bases, with 15 bases between them. CDR1 MNHEY and CDR2 SVGAGI come from the germline V gene.

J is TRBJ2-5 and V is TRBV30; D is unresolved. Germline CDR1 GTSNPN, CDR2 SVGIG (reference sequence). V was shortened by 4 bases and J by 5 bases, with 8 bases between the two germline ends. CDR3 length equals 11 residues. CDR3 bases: TGTGCCTGGACAGCGTTGGAGACCCAGTACTTC. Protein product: CAWTALETQYF.

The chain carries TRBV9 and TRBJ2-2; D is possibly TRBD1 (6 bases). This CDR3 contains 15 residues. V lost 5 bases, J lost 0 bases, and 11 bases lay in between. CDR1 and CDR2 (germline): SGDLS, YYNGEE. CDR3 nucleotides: TGTGCCAGCAGAGAAACAGGGCCGAACACCGGGGAGCTGTTTTTT. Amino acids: CASRETGPNTGELFF.

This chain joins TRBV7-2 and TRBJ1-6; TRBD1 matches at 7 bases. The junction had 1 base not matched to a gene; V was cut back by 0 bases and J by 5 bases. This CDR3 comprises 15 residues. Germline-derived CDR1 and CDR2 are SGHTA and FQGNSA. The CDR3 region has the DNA TGTGCCAGCAGCTTAGCAGGGGGCGATAATTCACCCCTCCACTTT. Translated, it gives CASSLAGGDNSPLHF.

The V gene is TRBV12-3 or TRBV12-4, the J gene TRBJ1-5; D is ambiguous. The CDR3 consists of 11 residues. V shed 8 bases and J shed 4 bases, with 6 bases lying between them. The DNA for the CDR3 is TGTGCCAGCGCACAAAATCAGCCCCAGCATTTT. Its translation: CASAQNQPQHF.

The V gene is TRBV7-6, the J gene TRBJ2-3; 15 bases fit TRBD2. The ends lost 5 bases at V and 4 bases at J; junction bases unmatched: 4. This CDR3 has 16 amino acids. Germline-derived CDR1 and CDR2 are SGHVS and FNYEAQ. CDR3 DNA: TGTGCCAGCAGCATCGGACTAGCGGGAGGGCCAGATACGCAGTATTTT. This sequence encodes CASSIGLAGGPDTQYF.

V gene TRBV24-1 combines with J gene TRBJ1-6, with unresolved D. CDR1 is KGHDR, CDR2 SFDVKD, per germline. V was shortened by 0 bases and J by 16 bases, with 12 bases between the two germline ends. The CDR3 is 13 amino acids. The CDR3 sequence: CATSDLLDPLLHF. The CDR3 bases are TGTGCCACCAGTGATTTGCTAGACCCGCTGCTCCACTTT.

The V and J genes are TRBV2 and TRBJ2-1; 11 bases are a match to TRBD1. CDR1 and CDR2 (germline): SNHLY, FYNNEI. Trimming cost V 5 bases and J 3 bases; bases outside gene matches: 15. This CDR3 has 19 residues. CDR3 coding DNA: TGTGCCAGCAGTCACTCAACCCGGGACAGGGGGGGGCTCTACAATGAGCAGTTCTTC. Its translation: CASSHSTRDRGGLYNEQFF.

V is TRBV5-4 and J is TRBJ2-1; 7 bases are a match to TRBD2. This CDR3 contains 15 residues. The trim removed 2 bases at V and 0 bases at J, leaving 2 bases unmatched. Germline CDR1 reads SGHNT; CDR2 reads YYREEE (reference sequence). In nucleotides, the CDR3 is TGTGCCAGCAGCTTAGCGGGACCCTCCTACAATGAGCAGTTCTTC. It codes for CASSLAGPSYNEQFF.

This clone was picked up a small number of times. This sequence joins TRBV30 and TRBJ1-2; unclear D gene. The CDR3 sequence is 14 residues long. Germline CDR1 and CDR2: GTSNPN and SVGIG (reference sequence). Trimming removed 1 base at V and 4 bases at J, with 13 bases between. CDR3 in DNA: TGTGCCTGGAGTGAAATCGGTCGGGTCTATGGCTACACCTTC. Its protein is CAWSEIGRVYGYTF.

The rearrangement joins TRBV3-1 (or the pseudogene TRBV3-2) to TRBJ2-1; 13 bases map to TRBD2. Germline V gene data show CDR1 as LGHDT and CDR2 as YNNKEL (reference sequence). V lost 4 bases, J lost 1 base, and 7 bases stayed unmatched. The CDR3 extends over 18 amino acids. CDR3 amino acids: CASSPHGTSGKSYNEQFF. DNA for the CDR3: TGTGCCAGCAGCCCCCACGGGACTAGCGGGAAATCCTACAATGAGCAGTTCTTC.

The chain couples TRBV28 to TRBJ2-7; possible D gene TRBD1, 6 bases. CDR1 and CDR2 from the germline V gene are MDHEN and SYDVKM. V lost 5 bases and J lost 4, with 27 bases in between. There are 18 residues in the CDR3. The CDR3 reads CASSALSRGNFIRYEQYF. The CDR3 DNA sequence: TGTGCCAGCAGTGCCCTAAGTAGGGGGAATTTTATTAGGTACGAGCAGTACTTC.

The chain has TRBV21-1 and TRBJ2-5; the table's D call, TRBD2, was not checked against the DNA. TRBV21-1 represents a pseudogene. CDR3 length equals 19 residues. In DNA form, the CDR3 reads TGTGCCAGCAGCCTCAAGGGGGATAGCGGGAGGGGAAACCAAGAGACCCAGTACTTC. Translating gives CASSLKGDSGRGNQETQYF.

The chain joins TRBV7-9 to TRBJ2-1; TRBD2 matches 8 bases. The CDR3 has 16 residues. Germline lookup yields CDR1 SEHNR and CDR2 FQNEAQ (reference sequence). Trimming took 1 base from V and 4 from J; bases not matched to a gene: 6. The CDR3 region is CASSLVGTRYYNEQFF. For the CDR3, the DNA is TGTGCCAGCAGCTTAGTTGGGACTAGGTATTACAATGAGCAGTTCTTC.

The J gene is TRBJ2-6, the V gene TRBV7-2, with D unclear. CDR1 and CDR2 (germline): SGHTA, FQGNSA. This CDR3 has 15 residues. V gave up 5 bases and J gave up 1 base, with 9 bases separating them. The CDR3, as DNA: TGTGCCAGCAGCATTACAGATTCTGGGGCCAACGTCCTGACTTTC. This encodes CASSITDSGANVLTF.

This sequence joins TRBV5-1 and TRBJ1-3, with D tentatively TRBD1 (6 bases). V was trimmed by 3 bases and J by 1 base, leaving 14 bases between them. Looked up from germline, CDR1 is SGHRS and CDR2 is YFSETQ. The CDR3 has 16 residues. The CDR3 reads CASSSLTGLSGNTIYF. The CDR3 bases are TGCGCCAGCAGCTCTTTGACAGGCCTTTCTGGAAACACCATATATTTT.

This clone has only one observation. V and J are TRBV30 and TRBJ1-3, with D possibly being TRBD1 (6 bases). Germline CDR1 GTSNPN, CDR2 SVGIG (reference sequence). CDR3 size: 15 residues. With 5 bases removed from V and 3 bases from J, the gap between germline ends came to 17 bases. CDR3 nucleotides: TGTGCCTGGTCTAGGGAACAGGGATATGGAAACACCATATATTTT. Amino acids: CAWSREQGYGNTIYF.

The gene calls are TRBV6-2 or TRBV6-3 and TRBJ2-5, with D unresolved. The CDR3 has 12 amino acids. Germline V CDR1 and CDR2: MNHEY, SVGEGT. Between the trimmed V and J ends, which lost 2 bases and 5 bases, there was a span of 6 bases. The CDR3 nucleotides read TGTGCCAGCAGTTACCCGCAGGAGACCCAGTACTTC. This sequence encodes CASSYPQETQYF.

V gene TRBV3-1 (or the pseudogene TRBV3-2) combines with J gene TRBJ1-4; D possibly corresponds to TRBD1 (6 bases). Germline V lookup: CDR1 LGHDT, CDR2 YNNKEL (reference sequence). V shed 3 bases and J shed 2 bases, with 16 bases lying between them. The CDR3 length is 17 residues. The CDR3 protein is CASSHSLGGHTNEKLFF. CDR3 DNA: TGTGCCAGCAGCCACAGTTTGGGGGGGCATACTAATGAAAAACTGTTTTTT.

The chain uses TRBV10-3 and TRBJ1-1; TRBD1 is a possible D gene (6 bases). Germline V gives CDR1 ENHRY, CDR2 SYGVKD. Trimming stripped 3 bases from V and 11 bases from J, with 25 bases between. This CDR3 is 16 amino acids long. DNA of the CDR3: TGTGCCATCAGTGAAGGGTCAGGGGTCGGAGGCCGCGGGGCTTTCTTT. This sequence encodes CAISEGSGVGGRGAFF.

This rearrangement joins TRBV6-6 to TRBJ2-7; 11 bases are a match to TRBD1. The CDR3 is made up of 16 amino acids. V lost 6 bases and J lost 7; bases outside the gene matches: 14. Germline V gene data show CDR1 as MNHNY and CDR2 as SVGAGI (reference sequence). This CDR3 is CASSRYRGQGVEEQYF. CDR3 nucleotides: TGTGCCAGCAGCCGCTACAGGGGACAGGGGGTCGAGGAGCAGTACTTC.